These 27 T cell receptor beta chains share one sample of origin, sequenced in a study of blood T cell repertoires in COVID-19. Generated by immunoSEQ multiplex PCR, the TCRdb table keeps only in-frame clones and is missing some. Here the sample spans 200,000 to 300,000 clones, 85% to 90% being singletons. The source material was peripheral blood. All receptors derive from a woman in her 40s with acute or convalescent COVID-19.

The chain joins TRBV6-4 to TRBJ1-5; 8 bases fit TRBD1. The J segment lost 3 bases and the V segment lost 5 bases, leaving 6 bases of the junction unmatched. Looked up from germline, CDR1 is MRHNA and CDR2 is SNTAGT. The CDR3 consists of 15 residues. CDR3: CASSLQGGDNQPQHF. The CDR3 bases are TGTGCCAGCAGTTTACAGGGGGGGGACAATCAGCCCCAGCATTTT.

The CDR3 bases are TGTGCCAGCAGCCAAGAGGGGTCTAGCGGGGGTGTATACAATGAGCAGTTCTTC. Protein product: CASSQEGSSGGVYNEQFF. The V and J genes are TRBV3-1 (or the pseudogene TRBV3-2) and TRBJ2-1; 10 bases are a match to TRBD2. V was pared by 0 bases and J by 4 bases, with 9 bases of the junction left unmatched. Germline assignment: CDR1 LGHDT and CDR2 YNNKEL (reference sequence). The CDR3 spans 18 residues.

The rearrangement links TRBV5-8 to TRBJ2-4; 8 nucleotides line up with TRBD2. The germline gives CDR1 SGHTS, CDR2 YDEGEE. This CDR3 has 18 amino acids. Trimming at V came to 2 bases and at J to 2 bases, leaving 12 bases not matched to a gene. Here the CDR3 DNA reads TGTGCCAGCAGCTTACACGGGGGGGAACCCCTGACCAAAAACATTCAGTACTTC. Translation gives CASSLHGGEPLTKNIQYF.

The V and J genes are TRBV27 and TRBJ1-1, with TRBD1 identical over 8 bases. The ends lost 4 bases at V and 6 bases at J; junction bases unmatched: 4. The germline V gene encodes CDR1 MNHEY and CDR2 SMNVEV (reference sequence). The CDR3 contains 13 residues. CDR3 DNA sequence: TGTGCCAGCAGTTGGACAGGGAAGGCTGAAGCTTTCTTT. As protein: CASSWTGKAEAFF.

CDR3 coding DNA: TGTGCCAGCAGTTACTTCGAGGACAGGGTTAACTATGGCTACACCTTC. This encodes CASSYFEDRVNYGYTF. The J gene is TRBJ1-2, the V gene TRBV6-6; 8 bases line up with TRBD1. Per germline, CDR1 MNHNY and CDR2 SVGAGI (reference sequence). Unmatched junction bases numbered 5, after V lost 1 base and J lost 1 base. This CDR3 spans 16 amino acids.

This chain uses TRBV28 with TRBJ1-2; D is possibly TRBD1 (6 bases). CDR3 size: 17 residues. V was shortened by 2 bases and J by 4 bases, with 20 bases between the two germline ends. Germline CDR1 MDHEN, CDR2 SYDVKM. The CDR3 DNA sequence: TGTGCCAGCAGTTTACCGGGGGGCAGGGTCGGAGCCTATGGCTACACCTTC. As protein: CASSLPGGRVGAYGYTF.

The chain joins TRBV28 to TRBJ2-3, with 8 bases matching TRBD1. Germline loops: CDR1 MDHEN, CDR2 SYDVKM. The CDR3 sequence is 13 residues long. Trimming took 11 bases from V and 4 from J; bases not matched to a gene: 8. DNA of the CDR3: TGTGCCTCCAGGGGGCAGGACCCAGATACGCAGTATTTT. This sequence encodes CASRGQDPDTQYF.

At least ten counts were recorded for this clone. The J gene is TRBJ2-3, the V gene TRBV10-1; 10 bases align to TRBD2. V shed 3 bases and J 1 base; nucleotides not matched to a gene: 4. Germline loops: CDR1 WNHNN, CDR2 SYGVQD (reference sequence). The CDR3 consists of 16 residues. CDR3: CASSDLTSGRTDTQYF. The CDR3 DNA follows: TGCGCCAGCAGTGATTTGACTAGCGGGCGCACAGATACGCAGTATTTT.

The chain has TRBV6-2 or TRBV6-3 and TRBJ2-4; TRBD1 matches 9 bases. Germline lookup yields CDR1 MNHEY and CDR2 SVGEGT. CDR3 length: 21 amino acids. J lost 0 bases, V lost 2 bases, and 17 bases had no gene match. In DNA form, the CDR3 reads TGTGCCAGCAGTTACCCCACGGACAGGGGATACCAACTTCTAGCCAAAAACATTCAGTACTTC. This codes for CASSYPTDRGYQLLAKNIQYF.

This clone showed up just once. The chain is built from TRBV6-5 and TRBJ1-2; weak D call: TRBD1 (5 bases). Trimming left V 5 bases short and J 0 bases short, with 13 bases between. The germline V gene encodes CDR1 MNHEY and CDR2 SVGAGI. The CDR3 is 15 residues long. CDR3 sequence reads: CASSRGGEANYGYTF. CDR3 in DNA: TGTGCCAGCAGTCGGGGGGGGGAGGCTAACTATGGCTACACCTTC.

The chain has TRBV10-1 and TRBJ2-1, with D possibly TRBD2 on 7 matching bases. The V and J ends lost 6 bases and 5 bases respectively, with 17 bases between them. The CDR3 extends over 15 amino acids. Germline CDR1 WNHNN, CDR2 SYGVQD (reference sequence). The CDR3 nucleotides read TGCGCCAGCAGCCGGGCGGGGGCGCGGGACAATGAGCAGTTCTTC. Its protein product is CASSRAGARDNEQFF.

This chain links TRBV19 with TRBJ2-4, with a tentative D call TRBD1 (5 bases). CDR1 is LNHDA, CDR2 SQIVND, per germline (reference sequence). CDR3 length equals 13 residues. The germline V and J ends were trimmed by 4 bases and 7 bases, with 11 bases remaining between them. CDR3 region: CASSTTSGNIQYF. In DNA, the CDR3 is TGTGCCAGTAGTACCACGTCAGGGAACATTCAGTACTTC.

The chain has TRBV5-1 and TRBJ2-1, with TRBD1 matching over 9 bases. J lost 8 bases, V lost 2 bases, and 11 bases had no gene match. This CDR3 has 16 amino acids. Germline CDR1 and CDR2: SGHRS and YFSETQ. The CDR3 DNA follows: TGCGCCAGCAGCTTAAGGGACAGGGTAATGTTCGATGAGCAGTTCTTC. Its protein product is CASSLRDRVMFDEQFF. Using reference TRBV5-1 and TRBJ2-1 for the parts outside the CDR3, the full variable domain is KAGVTQTPRYLIKTRGQQVTLSCSPISGHRSVSWYQQTPGQGLQFLFEYFSETQRNKGNFPGRFSGRQFSNSRSEMNVSTLELGDSALYLCASSLRDRVMFDEQFFGPGTRLTVL.

In nucleotides, the CDR3 is TGTGCCAGCAGCTTAATGCAGGGGATTTCACCCCTCCACTTT. It is translated as CASSLMQGISPLHF. The chain carries TRBV7-2 and TRBJ1-6; D may be TRBD1 (6 bases). CDR3 length equals 14 residues. Germline V gene data show CDR1 as SGHTA and CDR2 as FQGNSA. The germline V and J ends were trimmed by 2 bases and 9 bases, with 11 bases remaining between them.

This rearrangement joins TRBV10-2 to TRBJ2-7; D may be TRBD2 (6 bases). Trimming removed 4 bases at V and 2 bases at J, with 12 bases between. The CDR3 covers 14 residues. Germline CDR1 is WSHSY and CDR2 is SAAADI. The DNA of the CDR3 is TGCGCCAGCAGTGGCGGGATCGGGGCCTACGAGCAGTACGTC. Residues: CASSGGIGAYEQYV.

The chain carries TRBV9 and TRBJ1-1; 7 bases fit TRBD1. The CDR3 runs to 15 residues. Germline CDR1 reads SGDLS; CDR2 reads YYNGEE. V lost 2 bases to trimming and J lost 1 base; unmatched junction nucleotides: 5. The CDR3 region has the DNA TGTGCCAGCAGCGTCGGAGGGACAGCGAACACTGAAGCTTTCTTT. Its translation: CASSVGGTANTEAFF.

The V and J genes are TRBV19 and TRBJ2-3; 8 bases are a match to TRBD2. Germline CDR1 is LNHDA and CDR2 is SQIVND (reference sequence). The trim removed 6 bases at V and 4 bases at J, leaving 12 bases unmatched. This CDR3 spans 16 amino acids. CDR3 sequence reads: CASSTRGGRSPDTQYF. The DNA for the CDR3 is TGTGCCAGTAGCACTCGGGGGGGCCGAAGTCCAGATACGCAGTATTTT.

J is TRBJ1-2 and V is TRBV7-8, with TRBD1 matching 7 bases. This CDR3 region has 14 residues. CDR1 is SGHVS, CDR2 FQNEAQ, per germline. The V segment lost 4 bases and the J segment 6 bases; nucleotides outside the gene matches: 8. The CDR3 sequence: CASSSRITGDGYTF. The CDR3 coding sequence is TGTGCCAGCAGCTCCCGAATAACAGGGGATGGCTACACCTTC.

The V and J genes are TRBV30 and TRBJ1-2; D is possibly TRBD1 (5 bases). In germline, CDR1 is GTSNPN, CDR2 SVGIG (reference sequence). This CDR3 region has 13 residues. Trimming pared 3 bases from V and 2 bases from J, leaving 10 bases between. DNA for the CDR3: TGTGCCTGGAGACTGACAGACAACTATGGCTACACCTTC. Translation gives CAWRLTDNYGYTF.

CDR3 loop: CASSHGRFGIEKLFF. The CDR3 DNA sequence: TGCGCCAGCAGCCATGGCCGGTTCGGGATTGAAAAACTGTTTTTT. V and J are TRBV5-1 and TRBJ1-4; D call uncertain. The CDR3 consists of 15 residues. Germline-derived CDR1 and CDR2 are SGHRS and YFSETQ. V shed 4 bases and J shed 7 bases, with 17 bases lying between them.

This chain connects TRBV12-3 or TRBV12-4 to TRBJ1-1; no clear D. The length of the CDR3 is 13 residues. V shed 7 bases and J shed 6 bases, with 15 bases lying between them. The DNA for the CDR3 is TGTGCCAGCAACCTTGGAGGGCGAGCTGAAGCTTTCTTT. Its translation: CASNLGGRAEAFF.

This chain links TRBV5-8 with TRBJ1-1; TRBD1 agrees at 9 bases. The CDR3 contains 16 residues. CDR1 is SGHTS, CDR2 YDEGEE, per germline. After removal of 0 bases from V and 1 base from J, the junction contained 4 bases not matched to a gene. In DNA, the CDR3 is TGTGCCAGCAGCTTGGTGGGGACAGGGAAGAACACTGAAGCTTTCTTT. This sequence encodes CASSLVGTGKNTEAFF.

The chain links TRBV5-1 to TRBJ2-3; TRBD1 matches at 10 bases. V lost 0 bases, J lost 6 bases, and 7 bases stayed unmatched. Germline CDR1 is SGHRS and CDR2 is YFSETQ. The CDR3 consists of 16 residues. The CDR3: CASSLGQGARGDTQYF. The CDR3 DNA sequence: TGCGCCAGCAGCTTGGGACAGGGGGCCCGCGGGGATACGCAGTATTTT. Based on the CDR3 plus reference TRBV5-1 and TRBJ2-3, the full variable domain is KAGVTQTPRYLIKTRGQQVTLSCSPISGHRSVSWYQQTPGQGLQFLFEYFSETQRNKGNFPGRFSGRQFSNSRSEMNVSTLELGDSALYLCASSLGQGARGDTQYFGPGTRLTVL.

The chain carries TRBV27 and TRBJ1-1; 7 bases are shared with TRBD1. This CDR3 is built from 14 residues. V gave up 5 bases and J gave up 3 bases; unmatched junction bases: 6. The V gene's germline CDR1 is MNHEY and CDR2 SMNVEV (reference sequence). CDR3 region: CASSTGAADTEAFF. In DNA form, the CDR3 reads TGTGCCAGCAGTACAGGGGCCGCTGACACTGAAGCTTTCTTT.

This clone was recorded only once. The chain recombines TRBV15 with TRBJ2-5; 7 bases match TRBD2. V dropped 4 bases and J dropped 3; count of bases not matched to a gene: 8. This CDR3 has 15 residues. Looked up from germline, CDR1 is LNHNV and CDR2 is YYDKDF (reference sequence). DNA of the CDR3: TGTGCCACCAGCACAAACCCGGGGGGTAAAGAGACCCAGTACTTC. Protein sequence: CATSTNPGGKETQYF.

The chain combines TRBV6-1 with TRBJ2-5; a weak D match, TRBD2 (7 bases). Trimming pared 1 base from V and 5 bases from J, leaving 14 bases between. The CDR3 runs 15 residues. CDR1 is MNHNS and CDR2 is SASEGT in the germline V gene. The CDR3 loop reads CASSEVGGGRETQYF. The CDR3 nucleotides are TGTGCCAGCAGTGAAGTAGGCGGGGGCCGGGAGACCCAGTACTTC.

V usage is TRBV30 and J usage is TRBJ1-2, with D hard to call. The germline CDR1 and CDR2 sequences are GTSNPN and SVGIG (reference sequence). Trimming shortened V by 4 bases and J by 8 bases, and 8 bases separated the two germline ends. The CDR3 is 10 amino acids. CDR3 coding DNA: TGTGCCTGGAAGAGCTACGGCTACACCTTC. Its translation is CAWKSYGYTF.